Shown below are 18 T cell receptor beta chains from a single sample sequenced in a study of blood T cell repertoires in COVID-19. Data came from immunoSEQ multiplex PCR; TCRdb stores just in-frame clones and leaves some out. The sample holds about 9,900 clones, about 81% seen once. The sample was peripheral blood. All receptors come from a man aged 60 to 75 with active COVID-19.

This clone came up once. The chain links TRBV28 to TRBJ1-4; 7 bases fit TRBD1. V lost 6 bases to trimming and J lost 8 bases; unmatched junction nucleotides: 15. This CDR3 spans 16 amino acids. Germline assignment: CDR1 MDHEN and CDR2 SYDVKM. The CDR3 DNA follows: TGTGCCAGCAGCCCTCCAGGTAGGGGGCTCGGGGAAAAACTGTTTTTT. It yields the protein CASSPPGRGLGEKLFF.

The rearrangement links TRBV3-1 (or the pseudogene TRBV3-2) to TRBJ2-1; D is possibly TRBD2 (5 bases). Trimming removed 4 bases at V and 7 bases at J, with 8 bases between. The CDR3 extends over 12 amino acids. Germline lookup yields CDR1 LGHDT and CDR2 YNNKEL (reference sequence). CDR3 in amino acids: CASSLLVNEQFF. The CDR3 DNA reads as TGTGCCAGCAGCCTACTAGTAAATGAGCAGTTCTTC.

The V call is TRBV15, the J call TRBJ2-7; D unclear. The CDR3 has 15 amino acids. V was pared by 0 bases and J by 3 bases, with 12 bases between. Germline CDR1 reads LNHNV; CDR2 reads YYDKDF (reference sequence). Here the CDR3 DNA reads TGTGCCACCAGCAGAGATAGGAAACAGAACTACGAGCAGTACTTC. Amino acids: CATSRDRKQNYEQYF.

This clone appeared a single time. This chain uses TRBV28 with TRBJ2-1; 9 nucleotides align to TRBD2. V lost 6 bases and J lost 9; bases outside the gene matches: 15. Germline CDR1 reads MDHEN; CDR2 reads SYDVKM. The CDR3 covers 16 residues. The CDR3 sequence is CASRSLSGSWGSEQFF. CDR3 in DNA: TGTGCCAGCAGGTCCCTTAGCGGGAGCTGGGGAAGTGAGCAGTTCTTC.

The J gene is TRBJ1-5, the V gene TRBV5-8, with 7 bases lining up with TRBD1. The CDR3 is 13 amino acids. Germline V gene data show CDR1 as SGHTS and CDR2 as YDEGEE. The V gene end was trimmed by 4 bases and the J gene end by 6 bases; junction bases not matched to a gene: 4. The CDR3 coding sequence is TGTGCCAGCAGCCGGGACAGTTTTCAGCCCCAGCATTTT. This gives the protein CASSRDSFQPQHF.

CDR3 sequence: CASSLLRVISNQPQHF. The DNA for the CDR3 is TGCGCCAGCAGCTTGCTCAGGGTAATTAGCAATCAGCCCCAGCATTTT. V usage is TRBV5-1 and J usage is TRBJ1-5, with a weak D call TRBD1 (5 bases). Germline V gene lookup returns CDR1 SGHRS and CDR2 YFSETQ. The CDR3 consists of 16 residues. V was cut by 1 base and J by 0 bases, with 11 bases left in between.

Worth noting for this clone: The junction departs from germline at one end; a sequencing error may be responsible. The chain joins TRBV7-8 to TRBJ2-3; no definite D call. The length of the CDR3 is 12 residues. In germline, CDR1 is SGHVS, CDR2 FQNEAQ. CDR3 sequence: CANSLRLGTQYF. CDR3 DNA: TGTGCCAACAGCCTCAGGTTAGGTACGCAGTATTTT.

This clone occurred once. V and J are TRBV5-1 and TRBJ1-2; 9 positions agree with TRBD1. This CDR3 has 16 amino acids. V shed 4 bases and J 8 bases; nucleotides not matched to a gene: 15. Germline V gives CDR1 SGHRS, CDR2 YFSETQ. CDR3 sequence: CASSPSNLGQGDGYTF. The CDR3, as DNA: TGCGCCAGCAGCCCTTCAAACCTGGGACAGGGAGACGGCTACACCTTC.

The chain carries TRBV7-6 and TRBJ2-1; D unclear. The CDR3 extends over 13 amino acids. Germline loops: CDR1 SGHVS, CDR2 FNYEAQ. V lost 5 bases and J lost 9, with 14 bases in between. CDR3 in DNA: TGTGCCAGCAGCCGCTCTGTCCAGGTTGAGCAGTTCTTC. As protein: CASSRSVQVEQFF.

V and J are TRBV6-6 and TRBJ2-3; 11 bases agree with TRBD2. The V gene end was trimmed by 8 bases and the J gene end by 2 bases; junction bases not matched to a gene: 12. Looked up from germline, CDR1 is MNHNY and CDR2 is SVGAGI (reference sequence). The CDR3 has 17 amino acids. The CDR3 loop is CASGHPGTSGFTDTQYF. CDR3 nucleotides: TGTGCCAGCGGTCACCCCGGGACTAGCGGATTCACAGATACGCAGTATTTT.

This clone was seen a handful of times. V usage is TRBV7-8 and J usage is TRBJ2-7, with 7 bases that match TRBD1. This CDR3 region has 15 residues. Unmatched junction bases numbered 5, after V lost 1 base and J lost 2 bases. Germline CDR1 reads SGHVS; CDR2 reads FQNEAQ. CDR3 nucleotide sequence: TGTGCCAGCAGCTTAGTACAGGGGCCGGCCTACGAGCAGTACTTC. Its translation: CASSLVQGPAYEQYF.

The rearrangement joins TRBV10-2 to TRBJ1-1; D gene uncertain. V was shortened by 6 bases and J by 11 bases, with 13 bases between the two germline ends. CDR3 length equals 11 residues. CDR1 WSHSY and CDR2 SAAADI come from the germline V gene. The CDR3 coding sequence is TGCGCCAGCAGACTGACTGGGTGGGCTTTCTTT. Its protein is CASRLTGWAFF.

This clone was seen a handful of times. This rearrangement joins TRBV9 to TRBJ2-2, with a weak D call TRBD1 (6 bases). The CDR3 covers 15 residues. The germline V gene encodes CDR1 SGDLS and CDR2 YYNGEE. Trimming removed 3 bases at V and 6 bases at J, with 15 bases between. The CDR3 bases are TGTGCCAGCAGCGGACTCCGGGACAATCCCGGGGAGCTGTTTTTT. It is translated as CASSGLRDNPGELFF.

This clone was recorded a few times. Here the CDR3 DNA reads TGTGCCAGCAGCTTAGGAGGGGGCCAATTCAATGAGCAGTTCTTC. Translating gives CASSLGGGQFNEQFF. The chain employs TRBV7-2 and TRBJ2-1, with 7 bases that match TRBD1. Germline V CDR1 and CDR2: SGHTA, FQGNSA. Trimming took 1 base from V and 6 from J; bases not matched to a gene: 6. The CDR3 consists of 15 residues.

The chain carries TRBV7-3 and TRBJ1-1, with D possibly TRBD1 on 5 matching bases. This CDR3 region has 15 residues. Germline V gene lookup returns CDR1 SGHTA and CDR2 FQGTGA. V was cut by 0 bases and J by 0 bases, with 8 bases left in between. The DNA of the CDR3 is TGTGCCAGCAGCTTAACGGCAGGGATGAACACTGAAGCTTTCTTT. This translates into CASSLTAGMNTEAFF.

V gene TRBV14 combines with J gene TRBJ2-5; 7 bases match TRBD1. The CDR3 length is 14 residues. The germline gives CDR1 SGHDN, CDR2 FVKESK. Losses at the gene ends were 9 bases for V and 6 bases for J; bases not matched to a gene: 13. CDR3 bases: TGTGCCAGTGGGCGAGGGGGCTCAGGGAAGACCCAGTACTTC. Its translation: CASGRGGSGKTQYF.

CDR3 loop: CATRSRGQGAEAFF. CDR3 sequence (DNA): TGTGCCACCAGGAGCAGGGGACAGGGGGCTGAAGCTTTCTTT. This sequence joins TRBV24-1 and TRBJ1-1; 11 bases align to TRBD1. The CDR3 contains 14 residues. The V gene end was trimmed by 7 bases and the J gene end by 6 bases; junction bases not matched to a gene: 6. From germline, CDR1 is KGHDR and CDR2 SFDVKD.

CDR3 in amino acids: CASSYSMENKNIQYF. DNA of the CDR3: TGTGCCAGCAGTTACTCGATGGAGAACAAAAACATTCAGTACTTC. The V call is TRBV6-6, the J call TRBJ2-4; no clear D gene. Germline lookup yields CDR1 MNHNY and CDR2 SVGAGI (reference sequence). The CDR3 extends over 15 amino acids. The V and J ends lost 0 bases and 3 bases respectively, with 9 bases between them.